This paragraph reports one T cell receptor (beta chain). This entry is derived from a study of blood T cell repertoires in COVID-19. Overall study: Both acute and convalescent COVID-19 samples were obtained from the United States, Italy and Spain. Sources were T cells, B-cell-depleted T cells, or PBMCs; the material itself was cDNA or gDNA.

The CDR3 is made up of 17 amino acids. The authors' processing: Reference gene primer amplification gave nucleated cell count estimates. Data came from immunoSEQ multiplex PCR; TCRdb stores just in-frame clones and leaves some out. V and J calls and clone size are copied from that table; D and trimming were computed from the DNA. The sample consists of 200,000 to 250,000 clones, roughly 80% of them appearing once. The TCR was taken from a woman between 65 and 79 years old with acute or convalescent COVID-19. Sequencing was carried out using peripheral blood. This sequence joins TRBV21-1 and TRBJ2-4; no DNA check was done on the table's D call, TRBD2. TRBV21-1 counts as a pseudogene. The CDR3 coding sequence is TGTGCCAGCAGCAAAGCTGAGCGCGGGGGAGCCAAAAACATTCAGTACTTC. This translates into CASSKAERGGAKNIQYF.